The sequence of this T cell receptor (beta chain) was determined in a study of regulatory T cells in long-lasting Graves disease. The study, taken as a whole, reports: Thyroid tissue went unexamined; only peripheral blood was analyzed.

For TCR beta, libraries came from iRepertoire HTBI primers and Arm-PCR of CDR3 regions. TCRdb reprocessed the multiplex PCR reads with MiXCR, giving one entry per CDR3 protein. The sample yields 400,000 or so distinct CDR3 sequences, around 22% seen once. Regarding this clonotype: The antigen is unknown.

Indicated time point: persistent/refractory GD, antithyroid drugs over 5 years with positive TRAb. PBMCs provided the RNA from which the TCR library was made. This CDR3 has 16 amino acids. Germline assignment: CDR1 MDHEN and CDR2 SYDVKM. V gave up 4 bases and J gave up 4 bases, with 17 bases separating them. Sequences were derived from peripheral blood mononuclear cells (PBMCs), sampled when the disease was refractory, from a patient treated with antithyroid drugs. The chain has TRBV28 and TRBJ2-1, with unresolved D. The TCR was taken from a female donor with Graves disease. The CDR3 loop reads CASSSTSDATYNEQFF. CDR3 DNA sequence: TGTGCCAGCAGTTCTACTTCAGATGCGACATACAATGAGCAGTTCTTC. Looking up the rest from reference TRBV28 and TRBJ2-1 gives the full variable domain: DVKVTQSSRYLVKRTGEKVFLECVQDMDHENMFWYRQDPGLGLRLIYFSYDVKMKEKGDIPEGYSVSREKKERFSLILESASTNQTSMYLCASSSTSDATYNEQFFGPGTRLTVL.